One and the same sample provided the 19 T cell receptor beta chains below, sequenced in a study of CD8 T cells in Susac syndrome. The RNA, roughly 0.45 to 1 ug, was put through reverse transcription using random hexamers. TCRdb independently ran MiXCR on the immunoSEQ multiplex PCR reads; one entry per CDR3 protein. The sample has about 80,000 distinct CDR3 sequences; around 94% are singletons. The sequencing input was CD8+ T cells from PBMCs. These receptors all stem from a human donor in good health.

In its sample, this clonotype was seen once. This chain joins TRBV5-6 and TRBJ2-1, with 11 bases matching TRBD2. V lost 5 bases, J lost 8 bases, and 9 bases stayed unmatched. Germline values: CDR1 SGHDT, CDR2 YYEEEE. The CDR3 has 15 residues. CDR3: CASRVSGRALDEQFF. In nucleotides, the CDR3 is TGTGCCAGCAGGGTTAGCGGGAGGGCTTTGGATGAGCAGTTCTTC.

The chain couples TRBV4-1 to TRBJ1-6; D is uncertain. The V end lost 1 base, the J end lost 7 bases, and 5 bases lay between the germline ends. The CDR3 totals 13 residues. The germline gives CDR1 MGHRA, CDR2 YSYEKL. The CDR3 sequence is CASSQVGNSPLHF. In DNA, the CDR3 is TGCGCCAGCAGCCAAGTAGGGAATTCACCCCTCCACTTT.

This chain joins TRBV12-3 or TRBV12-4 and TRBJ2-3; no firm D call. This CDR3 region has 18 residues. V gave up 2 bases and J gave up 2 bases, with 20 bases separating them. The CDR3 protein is CASSLIRRRQDVTDTQYF. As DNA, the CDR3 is TGTGCCAGCAGTTTAATTCGTCGACGGCAGGATGTCACAGATACGCAGTATTTT.

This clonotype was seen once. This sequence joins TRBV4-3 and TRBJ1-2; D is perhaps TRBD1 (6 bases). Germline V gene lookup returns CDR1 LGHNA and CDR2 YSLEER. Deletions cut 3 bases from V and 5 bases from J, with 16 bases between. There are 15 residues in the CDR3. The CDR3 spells CASSHAGQSLYGYTF. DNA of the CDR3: TGCGCCAGCAGCCACGCCGGACAGTCCCTATATGGCTACACCTTC.

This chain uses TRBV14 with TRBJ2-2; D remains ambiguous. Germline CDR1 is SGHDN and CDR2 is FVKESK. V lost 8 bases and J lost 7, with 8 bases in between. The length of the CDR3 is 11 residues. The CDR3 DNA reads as TGTGCCAGCGGGTCCGTCGGGGAGCTGTTTTTT. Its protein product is CASGSVGELFF. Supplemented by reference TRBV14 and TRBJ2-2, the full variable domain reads EAGVTQFPSHSVIEKGQTVTLRCDPISGHDNLYWYRRVMGKEIKFLLHFVKESKQDESGMPNNRFLAERTGGTYSTLKVQPAELEDSGVYFCASGSVGELFFGEGSRLTVL.

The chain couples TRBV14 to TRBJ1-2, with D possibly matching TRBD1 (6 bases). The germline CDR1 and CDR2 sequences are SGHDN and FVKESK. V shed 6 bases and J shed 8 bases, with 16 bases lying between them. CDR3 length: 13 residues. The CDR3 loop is CASRLTGHRGYTF. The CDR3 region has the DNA TGTGCCAGCAGGCTCACAGGGCATCGGGGCTACACCTTC.

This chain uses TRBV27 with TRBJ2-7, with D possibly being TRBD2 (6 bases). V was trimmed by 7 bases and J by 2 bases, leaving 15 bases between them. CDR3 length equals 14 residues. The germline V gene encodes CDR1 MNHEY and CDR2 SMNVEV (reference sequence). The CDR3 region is CASTLSTGAYEQYF. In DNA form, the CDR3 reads TGTGCCAGCACCCTCTCGACGGGGGCCTACGAGCAGTACTTC.

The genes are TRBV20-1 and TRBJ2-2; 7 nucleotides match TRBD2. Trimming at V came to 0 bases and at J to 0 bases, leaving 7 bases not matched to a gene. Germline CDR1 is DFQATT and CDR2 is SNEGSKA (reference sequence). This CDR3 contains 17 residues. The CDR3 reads CSARDPPAGPNTGELFF. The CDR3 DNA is TGCAGTGCTAGAGATCCCCCAGCGGGGCCGAACACCGGGGAGCTGTTTTTT.

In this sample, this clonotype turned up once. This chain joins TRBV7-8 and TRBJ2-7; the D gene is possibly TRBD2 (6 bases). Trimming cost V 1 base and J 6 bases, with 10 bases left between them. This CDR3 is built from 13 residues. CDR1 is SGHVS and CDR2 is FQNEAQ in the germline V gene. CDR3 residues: CASSLGLASEQYV. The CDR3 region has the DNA TGTGCCAGCAGCTTAGGCCTAGCGAGCGAGCAGTACGTC.

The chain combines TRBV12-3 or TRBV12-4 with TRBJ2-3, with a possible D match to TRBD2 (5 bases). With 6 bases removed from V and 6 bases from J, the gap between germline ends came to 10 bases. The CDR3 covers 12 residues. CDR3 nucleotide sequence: TGTGCCAGCAGACTATGGAGGGATACGCAGTATTTT. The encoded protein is CASRLWRDTQYF.

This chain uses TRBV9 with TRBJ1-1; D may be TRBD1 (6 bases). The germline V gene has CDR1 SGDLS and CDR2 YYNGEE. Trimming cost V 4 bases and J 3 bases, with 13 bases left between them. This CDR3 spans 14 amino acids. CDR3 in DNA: TGTGCCAGCAGCCCCGGGGGGACACACACTGAAGCTTTCTTT. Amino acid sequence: CASSPGGTHTEAFF.

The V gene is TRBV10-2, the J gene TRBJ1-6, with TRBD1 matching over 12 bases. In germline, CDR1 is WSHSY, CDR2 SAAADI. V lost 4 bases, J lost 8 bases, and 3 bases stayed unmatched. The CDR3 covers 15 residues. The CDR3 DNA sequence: TGCGCCAGCAGTGTGGGGACAGGGGGCGATTCACCCCTCCACTTT. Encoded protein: CASSVGTGGDSPLHF.

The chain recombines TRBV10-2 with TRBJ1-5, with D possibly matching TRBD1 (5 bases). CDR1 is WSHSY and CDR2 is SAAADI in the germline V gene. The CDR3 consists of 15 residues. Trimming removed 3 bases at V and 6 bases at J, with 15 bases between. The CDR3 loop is CASSDEGRVGQPQHF. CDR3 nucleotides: TGCGCCAGCAGTGACGAGGGGAGGGTAGGTCAGCCCCAGCATTTT.

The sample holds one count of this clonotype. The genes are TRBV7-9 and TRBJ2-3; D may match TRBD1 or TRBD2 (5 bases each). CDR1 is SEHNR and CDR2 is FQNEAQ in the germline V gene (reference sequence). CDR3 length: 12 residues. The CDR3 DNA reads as TGTTCCGTTGGGGGAAATGAAGATACGCAGTATTTT. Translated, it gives CSVGGNEDTQYF.

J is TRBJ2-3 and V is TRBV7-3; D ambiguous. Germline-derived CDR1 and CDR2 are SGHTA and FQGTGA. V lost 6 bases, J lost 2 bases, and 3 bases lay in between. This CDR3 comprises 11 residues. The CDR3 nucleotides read TGTGCCAGCAGATTCACAGATACGCAGTATTTT. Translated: CASRFTDTQYF. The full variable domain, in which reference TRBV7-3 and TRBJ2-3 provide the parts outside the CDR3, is GAGVSQTPSNKVTEKGKYVELRCDPISGHTALYWYRQSLGQGPEFLIYFQGTGAADDSGLPNDRFFAVRPEGSVSTLKIQRTERGDSAVYLCASRFTDTQYFGPGTRLTVL.

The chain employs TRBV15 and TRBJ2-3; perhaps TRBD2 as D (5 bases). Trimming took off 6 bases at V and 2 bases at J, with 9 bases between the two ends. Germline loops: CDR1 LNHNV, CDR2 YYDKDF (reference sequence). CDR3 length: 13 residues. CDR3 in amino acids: CATRARDTDTQYF. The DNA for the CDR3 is TGTGCCACCAGGGCGAGGGACACAGATACGCAGTATTTT.

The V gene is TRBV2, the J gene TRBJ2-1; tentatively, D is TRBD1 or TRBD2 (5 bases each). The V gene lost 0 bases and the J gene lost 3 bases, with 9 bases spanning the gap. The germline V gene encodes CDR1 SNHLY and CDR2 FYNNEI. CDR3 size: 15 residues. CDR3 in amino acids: CASSEAGDDYNEQFF. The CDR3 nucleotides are TGTGCCAGCAGTGAAGCAGGGGACGACTACAATGAGCAGTTCTTC.

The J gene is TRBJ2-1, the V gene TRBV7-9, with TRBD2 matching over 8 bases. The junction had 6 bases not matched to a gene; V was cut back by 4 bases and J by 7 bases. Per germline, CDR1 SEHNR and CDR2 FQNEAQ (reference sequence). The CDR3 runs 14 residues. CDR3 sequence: CASSSGGATNEQFF. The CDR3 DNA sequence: TGTGCCAGCAGCTCCGGGGGGGCTACTAATGAGCAGTTCTTC.

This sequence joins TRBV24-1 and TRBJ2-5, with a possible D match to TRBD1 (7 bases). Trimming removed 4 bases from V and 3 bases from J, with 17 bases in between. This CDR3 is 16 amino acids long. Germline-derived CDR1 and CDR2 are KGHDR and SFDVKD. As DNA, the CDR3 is TGTGCCACCAGTGACGGGACCAGGGGGGTAGAAGAGACCCAGTACTTC. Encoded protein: CATSDGTRGVEETQYF.